A single TCR beta chain is shown here with its context. Its antigen is undetermined. The data belong to a study of CXCR3-negative and CXCR3-positive naive CD8 T cells. Study conclusions and caveats: Surface CD5 was comparable between naive subsets; TCR strength was inferred from TRB CDR3 properties. Upon cryopreservation, CXCR3 expression partially decreased, and most assays used fresh PBMCs.

The libraries of TRB cDNA were constructed through 5' RACE using UMI labels. After re-calling the 5' RACE reads, TCRdb lists one entry per CDR3 protein, DNA absent. This sample's clone table lists over 100,000 distinct CDR3 sequences. The CDR3 spans 15 residues. Germline lookup yields CDR1 SQVTM and CDR2 ANQGSEA. Naive CD8+ T cells displayed a CD45RO-CCR7+CD27+CD95- phenotype. The chain has TRBV29-1 and TRBJ1-5. The clonotype comes from a human donor in good health. Some clones in this sample may be carry-over from other donors' samples. Source material: naive CXCR3- CD8+ T cells from blood. Indicated subset: CD45RO-CCR7+CD27+CD95- naive CD8+ T cells lacking CXCR3 (TNR3-). CDR3 region: CSAAGGVDSNQPQHF. Drawing the rest from reference TRBV29-1 and TRBJ1-5, the complete variable domain is SAVISQKPSRDICQRGTSLTIQCQVDSQVTMMFWYRQQPGQSLTLIATANQGSEATYESGFVIDKFPISRPNLTFSTLTVSNMSPEDSSIYLCSAAGGVDSNQPQHFGDGTRLSIL.